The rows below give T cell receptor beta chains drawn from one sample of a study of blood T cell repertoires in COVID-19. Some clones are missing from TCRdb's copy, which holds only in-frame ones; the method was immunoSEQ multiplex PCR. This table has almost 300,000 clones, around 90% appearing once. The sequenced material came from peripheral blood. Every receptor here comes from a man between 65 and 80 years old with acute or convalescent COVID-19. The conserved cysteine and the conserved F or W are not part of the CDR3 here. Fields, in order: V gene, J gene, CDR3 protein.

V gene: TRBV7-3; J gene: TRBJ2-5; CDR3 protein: ASSAGTQPGETQY
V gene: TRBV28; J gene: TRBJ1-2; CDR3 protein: ASSFSGAFYGYT
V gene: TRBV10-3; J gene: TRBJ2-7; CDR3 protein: AISAGQDYEQY
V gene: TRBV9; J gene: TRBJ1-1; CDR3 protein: ASSEFTGAGTEAF
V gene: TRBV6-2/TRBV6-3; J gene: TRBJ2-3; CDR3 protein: ASSPGTSGRPLTDTQY
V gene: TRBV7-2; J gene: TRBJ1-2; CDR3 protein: ASSFQSGANGYT
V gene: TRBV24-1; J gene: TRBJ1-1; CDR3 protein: ATSDTGTGAEAF
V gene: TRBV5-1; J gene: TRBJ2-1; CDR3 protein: ASSWGTGGYNEQF
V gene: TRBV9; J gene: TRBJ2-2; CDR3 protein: ASSVDPAGEELF
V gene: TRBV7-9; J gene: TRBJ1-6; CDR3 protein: ASSLGGQINSPLH
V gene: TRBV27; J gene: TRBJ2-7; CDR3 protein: ASRGLAGLSSYEQY
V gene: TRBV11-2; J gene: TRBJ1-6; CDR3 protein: ASSFSAGNNSPLH
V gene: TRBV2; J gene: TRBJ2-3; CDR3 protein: ASSPYGDTQY
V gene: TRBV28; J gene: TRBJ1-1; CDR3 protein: ASSPGGAGGAEAF
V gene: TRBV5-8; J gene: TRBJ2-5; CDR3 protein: ASSLGTLQETQY
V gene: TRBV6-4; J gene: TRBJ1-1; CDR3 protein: ASSDTDRATEAF
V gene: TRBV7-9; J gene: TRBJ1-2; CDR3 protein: ASSTEGGGYT
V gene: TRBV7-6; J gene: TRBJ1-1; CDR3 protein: ASSSHTPDTNTEAF
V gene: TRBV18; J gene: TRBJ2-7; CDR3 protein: ASSPSAGASYEQY
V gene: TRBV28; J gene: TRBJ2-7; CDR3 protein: ASSIGTNTYEQY
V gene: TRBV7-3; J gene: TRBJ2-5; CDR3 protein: ASSRGNRETQY
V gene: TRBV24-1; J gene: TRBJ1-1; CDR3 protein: ATSDGVQGGTEAF
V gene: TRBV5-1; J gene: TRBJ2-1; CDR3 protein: ASSLGQAPNEQF
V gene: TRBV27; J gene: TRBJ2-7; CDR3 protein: ASSFTSGGSYEQY